The next 18 T cell receptor beta chains were all read from a single sample in a study of healthy donors' naive CD4 and CD8 T cells. TCR libraries were built from 450 to 650 ng of total RNA by linear amplification. TCRdb processed the reads anew with MiXCR; each CDR3 protein has one entry. The table records approximately 180,000 distinct CDR3 sequences, around 80% of them present only once. Input material: naive CD4+ and CD8+ T cells sorted from blood, pooled from several donors. All receptors come from a pool of human donors in good health; the sample pools cells from several healthy donors.

This clonotype was counted a single time. The CDR3 coding sequence is TGTGCCAGCAGCTACGCCCTAATGGGGAGTTACAATGAGCAGTTCTTC. Translation gives CASSYALMGSYNEQFF. The rearrangement uses TRBV6-5 and TRBJ2-1, with a weak D call TRBD2 (5 bases). Trimming stripped 6 bases from V and 4 bases from J, with 19 bases between. This CDR3 is 16 amino acids long. The germline gives CDR1 MNHEY, CDR2 SVGAGI.

V is TRBV7-8 and J is TRBJ2-1; D perhaps matches TRBD2 (5 bases). V was cut by 1 base and J by 4 bases, with 5 bases left in between. Germline V lookup: CDR1 SGHVS, CDR2 FQNEAQ. This CDR3 has 13 amino acids. CDR3 in DNA: TGTGCCAGCAGCTTAGAGCGGTACAATGAGCAGTTCTTC. Amino acids: CASSLERYNEQFF.

The chain links TRBV29-1 to TRBJ2-2; D not resolved. The CDR3 covers 13 residues. The ends were cut back, 4 bases at V and 3 bases at J, with 9 bases in the middle. Germline V CDR1 and CDR2: SQVTM, ANQGSEA. CDR3 nucleotides: TGCAGCGTTGTTTCCGGATACACCGGGGAGCTGTTTTTT. It yields the protein CSVVSGYTGELFF.

This clonotype was picked up a small number of times. In nucleotides, the CDR3 is TGTGCCAACTCCGAAGGGCAGGGAACAGATACGCAGTATTTT. Translation: CANSEGQGTDTQYF. The chain recombines TRBV19 with TRBJ2-3; D perhaps matches TRBD1 (5 bases). Trimming took off 10 bases at V and 3 bases at J, with 17 bases between the two ends. The CDR3 spans 14 residues. Looked up from germline, CDR1 is LNHDA and CDR2 is SQIVND (reference sequence).

The rearrangement joins TRBV7-2 to TRBJ2-7; 10 bases agree with TRBD2. In germline, CDR1 is SGHTA, CDR2 FQGNSA. The CDR3 loop spans 20 amino acids. Losses at the gene ends were 5 bases for V and 4 bases for J; bases not matched to a gene: 23. DNA of the CDR3: TGTGCCAGCAGCACGACTAACCCCGGGACTAGCGCGGCGGGTTCTTACGAGCAGTACTTC. Protein product: CASSTTNPGTSAAGSYEQYF.

With regard to this clonotype: The germline gene is not matched at one end of the junction; a read error may be the cause. The chain combines TRBV5-1 with TRBJ2-1; D might be TRBD1 (5 bases). CDR1 is SGHRS, CDR2 YFSETQ, per germline. This CDR3 spans 13 amino acids. CDR3 DNA: TGTGCCAGCAAATCAGGGTTATACTGGGGGCAGTTCTTC. It specifies CASKSGLYWGQFF.

The chain links TRBV12-3 or TRBV12-4 to TRBJ2-7, with 13 bases matching TRBD2. The junction had 18 bases not matched to a gene; V was cut back by 3 bases and J by 7 bases. The CDR3 spans 19 residues. The CDR3 reads CASSFSIRTSGGGLEEQYF. CDR3 sequence (DNA): TGTGCCAGCAGTTTTTCCATCCGGACTAGCGGGGGAGGCCTCGAAGAGCAGTACTTC.

The V and J genes are TRBV6-2 or TRBV6-3 and TRBJ1-2; 8 bases are a match to TRBD1. The length of the CDR3 is 16 residues. The V gene's germline CDR1 is MNHEY and CDR2 SVGEGT. The trim removed 6 bases at V and 4 bases at J, leaving 13 bases unmatched. CDR3 in DNA: TGTGCCAGCAGATCCGCCGGGACAGGCTTCAGCTATGGCTACACCTTC. Protein sequence: CASRSAGTGFSYGYTF.

This clonotype was recorded a few times. The chain carries TRBV29-1 and TRBJ2-2, with a weak D call TRBD2 (6 bases). V was cut by 6 bases and J by 1 base, with 12 bases left in between. This CDR3 region has 14 residues. CDR1 and CDR2 (germline): SQVTM, ANQGSEA. In nucleotides, the CDR3 is TGCAGCGTGGATGGAGGGGAGAACACCGGGGAGCTGTTTTTT. Its protein product is CSVDGGENTGELFF.

The V and J genes are TRBV27 and TRBJ2-7; TRBD2 aligns across 8 bases. The J call is in doubt because the DNA end fits TRBJ2-1 better. The CDR3 is 17 residues long. CDR1 and CDR2 from the germline V gene are MNHEY and SMNVEV (reference sequence). CDR3 sequence reads: CASSHLSGGGPYNEQFF. The CDR3 DNA is TGTGCCAGCAGTCATTTATCGGGCGGGGGGCCCTACAATGAGCAGTTCTTC.

Points on this clonotype: The germline gene is not matched at one end of the junction; a read error may be the cause. The chain couples TRBV2 to TRBJ2-6; weak D call: TRBD1 (5 bases). Germline CDR1 SNHLY, CDR2 FYNNEI. The CDR3 consists of 17 residues. DNA for the CDR3: TGTGCCACCGATGTGGGCAGGGCTGCCTCTGGGGCCGACGTCCTGACTTTC. It yields the protein CATDVGRAASGADVLTF.

V and J are TRBV6-1 and TRBJ1-2; 7 bases map to TRBD1. CDR1 is MNHNS, CDR2 SASEGT, per germline. This CDR3 has 14 residues. The V and J ends lost 10 bases and 4 bases, in that order; junction bases with no gene match: 12. CDR3 protein: CATRTGTAIYGYTF. CDR3 bases: TGTGCCACCAGGACCGGGACAGCCATCTATGGCTACACCTTC.

This clonotype is judged large. V gene TRBV29-1 combines with J gene TRBJ1-4, with TRBD1 identical over 7 bases. CDR3 length: 14 amino acids. V shed 0 bases and J 7 bases; nucleotides not matched to a gene: 5. Germline CDR1 is SQVTM and CDR2 is ANQGSEA. The CDR3 loop reads CSVEERGQVEKLFF. The CDR3 DNA reads as TGCAGCGTTGAAGAACGTGGACAGGTTGAAAAACTGTTTTTT.

The chain links TRBV6-5 to TRBJ2-5, with unresolved D. The length of the CDR3 is 14 residues. Germline assignment: CDR1 MNHEY and CDR2 SVGAGI. Trimming pared 6 bases from V and 0 bases from J, leaving 11 bases between. The CDR3 DNA reads TGTGCCAGCAGCCCTTCCCACTACCAAGAGACCCAGTACTTC. Its protein product is CASSPSHYQETQYF.

This clonotype was counted a single time. The V call is TRBV29-1, the J call TRBJ1-4; tentative D call: TRBD1 (5 bases). V dropped 4 bases and J dropped 3 bases, with 9 bases sitting between them. The germline CDR1 and CDR2 sequences are SQVTM and ANQGSEA. This CDR3 contains 13 residues. CDR3: CSVGRGPNEKLFF. The CDR3 bases are TGCAGCGTTGGGAGGGGCCCTAATGAAAAACTGTTTTTT.

The CDR3 coding sequence is TGCAGTGCTAGAGGCCCGACGAGAGCGGGAGAAAGGGGGCAGTACTTC. This gives the protein CSARGPTRAGERGQYF. V and J are TRBV20-1 and TRBJ2-7, with 8 bases identical to TRBD2. CDR1 is DFQATT, CDR2 SNEGSKA, per germline (reference sequence). The CDR3 runs to 16 residues. V shed 1 base, J shed 9 bases, and the junction held 17 bases outside the gene matches.

This clonotype was seen a handful of times. CDR3 sequence reads: CSVEGDRASYGYTF. CDR3 coding DNA: TGCAGCGTTGAAGGGGACAGGGCGTCCTATGGCTACACCTTC. The chain couples TRBV29-1 to TRBJ1-2; 9 nucleotides agree with TRBD1. The CDR3 is made up of 14 amino acids. Germline-derived CDR1 and CDR2 are SQVTM and ANQGSEA. After removal of 1 base from V and 4 bases from J, the junction contained 4 bases not matched to a gene. Complete variable domain (other parts from reference TRBV29-1 and TRBJ1-2): SAVISQKPSRDICQRGTSLTIQCQVDSQVTMMFWYRQQPGQSLTLIATANQGSEATYESGFVIDKFPISRPNLTFSTLTVSNMSPEDSSIYLCSVEGDRASYGYTFGSGTRLTVV.

The chain is built from TRBV6-5 and TRBJ1-1; a possible D gene is TRBD1 (6 bases). Germline lookup yields CDR1 MNHEY and CDR2 SVGAGI. V lost 8 bases, J lost 5 bases, and 15 bases lay in between. The CDR3 is 13 residues long. CDR3: CASSYGTRTEAFF. The CDR3 region has the DNA TGTGCCAGCTCGTATGGGACACGGACTGAAGCTTTCTTT.